This T cell receptor (beta chain) was obtained from a study of OX40 agonist ivuxolimab in advanced cancers. The table came from immunoSEQ multiplex PCR; TCRdb's copy has only in-frame clones and leaves some out. The table records 70,000 to 80,000 clones, 87% of them present only once. The V gene lost 1 base and the J gene lost 6 bases, with 15 bases spanning the gap. This CDR3 comprises 15 residues. The germline V gene has CDR1 SGHTA and CDR2 FQGNSA. The sequenced sample was CD4+ or CD8+ T cells sorted from blood, obtained in a trial of the OX40 agonist ivuxolimab. The chain couples TRBV7-2 to TRBJ1-2; perhaps TRBD1 as D (5 bases). This TCR came from an adult with an advanced solid tumor such as melanoma, head and neck, liver or kidney cancer. CDR3 sequence (DNA): TGTGCCAGCAGCTTAGGGCCAGGCGCCAGGGATGGCTACACCTTC. The encoded protein is CASSLGPGARDGYTF.